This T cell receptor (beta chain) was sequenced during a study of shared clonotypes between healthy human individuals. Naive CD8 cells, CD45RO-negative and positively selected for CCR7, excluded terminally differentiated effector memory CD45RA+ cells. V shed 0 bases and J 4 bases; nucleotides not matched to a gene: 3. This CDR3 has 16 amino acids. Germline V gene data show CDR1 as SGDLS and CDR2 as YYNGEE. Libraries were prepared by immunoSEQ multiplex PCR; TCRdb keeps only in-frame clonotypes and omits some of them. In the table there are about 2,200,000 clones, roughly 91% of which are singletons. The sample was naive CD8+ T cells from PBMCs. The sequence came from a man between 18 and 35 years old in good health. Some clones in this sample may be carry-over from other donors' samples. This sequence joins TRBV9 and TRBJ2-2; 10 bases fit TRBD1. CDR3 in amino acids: CASSVAGTGATGELFF. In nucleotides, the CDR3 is TGTGCCAGCAGCGTAGCCGGGACAGGGGCCACCGGGGAGCTGTTTTTT.